A selection of T cell receptor beta chains follows, all from one sample in a study of blood T cell repertoires in COVID-19. Sequencing was performed with immunoSEQ multiplex PCR; in TCRdb, only in-frame clones are kept and a portion is missing. The sample consists of hundreds of thousands of clones, 88% of them appearing once. Sequenced sample: PBMCs or T cells enriched from blood (not recorded which). The receptors derive from a woman between 40 and 50 years old with acute COVID-19. CDR3s include the opening cysteine and the closing phenylalanine or tryptophan. D genes are given only for firm matches. Not every row has a clone size; where given, it reads once, few, many or a size class.

v_call	j_call	clone_size	d_call	cdr3_aa	cdr3_nt
TRBV5-4	TRBJ2-5	NA	TRBD1	CASSLSGGSFQETQYF	TGTGCCAGCAGCTTATCAGGGGGAAGTTTCCAAGAGACCCAGTACTTC
TRBV24-1	TRBJ2-1	NA	NA	CATSERGVNEQFF	TGTGCCACCAGTGAAAGGGGCGTGAATGAGCAGTTCTTC
TRBV11-3	TRBJ2-1	NA	NA	CASSLDNMGAREQFF	TGTGCCAGCAGCTTAGATAATATGGGGGCACGCGAGCAGTTCTTC
TRBV27	TRBJ2-5	NA	TRBD2	CASRVGLAGSRETQYF	TGTGCCAGCAGGGTTGGACTAGCGGGGTCCCGGGAGACCCAGTACTTC
TRBV14	TRBJ1-1	few	NA	CASSHRGGDTEAFF	TGTGCCAGCAGCCATAGGGGAGGGGACACTGAAGCTTTCTTT
TRBV24-1	TRBJ1-2	once	NA	CATSDPEANYGYTF	TGTGCCACCAGTGACCCTGAGGCTAACTATGGCTACACCTTC
TRBV2	TRBJ1-3	NA	TRBD1	CASRMGQLTGNTIYF	TGTGCCAGCAGAATGGGACAGCTTACTGGAAACACCATATATTTT
TRBV3-1/TRBV3-2	TRBJ1-1	NA	TRBD1	CASSRKGTGDQAFF	TGTGCCAGCAGCCGTAAAGGGACAGGGGACCAAGCTTTCTTT
TRBV7-9	TRBJ1-3	NA	NA	CASSINTPGGTIYF	TGTGCCAGCAGCATTAATACCCCCGGGGGCACCATATATTTT
TRBV7-6	TRBJ2-1	few	TRBD2	CASSLSSGGNVEQFF	TGTGCCAGCAGCTTATCCAGCGGGGGGAATGTTGAGCAGTTCTTC
TRBV30	TRBJ2-1	NA	TRBD2	CARDSGGAYNEQFF	TGTGCCCGAGATAGCGGGGGGGCCTACAATGAGCAGTTCTTC
TRBV10-3	TRBJ2-7	NA	TRBD1	CAISRTGNYEQYF	TGTGCCATCAGCAGGACAGGGAACTACGAGCAGTACTTC
TRBV5-1	TRBJ2-3	NA	TRBD2	CASSLRFGGEADTQYF	TGCGCCAGCAGCTTGAGATTCGGGGGGGAGGCAGATACGCAGTATTTT
TRBV5-1	TRBJ1-1	NA	TRBD1	CASSPGQGGPKNTEAFF	TGCGCCAGCAGCCCCGGACAGGGGGGACCAAAGAACACTGAAGCTTTCTTT
TRBV9	TRBJ2-1	NA	NA	CASSVEEVGYNEQFF	TGTGCCAGCAGCGTAGAGGAGGTGGGCTACAATGAGCAGTTCTTC
TRBV6-1	TRBJ1-2	NA	NA	CASSEARQAFYGYTF	TGTGCCAGCAGTGAAGCACGACAGGCGTTCTATGGCTACACCTTC
TRBV7-9	TRBJ2-1	NA	TRBD1	CASSLGQGSYNEQFF	TGTGCCAGCAGCTTAGGACAGGGGTCCTACAATGAGCAGTTCTTC
TRBV30	TRBJ2-2	NA	NA	CAWRLGAELFF	TGTGCCTGGAGGCTGGGAGCGGAGCTGTTTTTT
TRBV3-1/TRBV3-2	TRBJ1-4	NA	NA	CASRYNTGEKLFF	TGTGCCAGCCGGTACAACACAGGGGAAAAACTGTTTTTT
TRBV9	TRBJ2-7	NA	NA	CASSVGSGSYEQYF	TGTGCCAGCAGCGTAGGGTCAGGCTCCTACGAGCAGTACTTC
TRBV30	TRBJ1-2	NA	NA	CAWSQNQYYGYTF	TGTGCCTGGAGTCAAAACCAGTACTATGGCTACACCTTC
TRBV27	TRBJ2-1	NA	NA	CASSLSISLFNNEQFF	TGTGCCAGCAGTTTAAGTATTTCACTGTTTAACAATGAGCAGTTCTTC
TRBV18	TRBJ2-5	NA	NA	CASSRGLQETQYF	TGTGCCAGCTCACGAGGACTACAAGAGACCCAGTACTTC
TRBV2	TRBJ2-1	NA	TRBD2	CASSTRLAGGRTNEQFF	TGTGCCAGCAGTACAAGACTAGCGGGGGGGCGGACCAATGAGCAGTTCTTC
TRBV6-6	TRBJ1-3	NA	NA	CASSTRASGNTIYF	TGTGCCAGCAGTACACGAGCGTCCGGAAACACCATATATTTT
TRBV28	TRBJ2-3	NA	TRBD2	CASRSSGGADTQYF	TGTGCCAGCAGGTCGAGCGGGGGGGCGGATACGCAGTATTTT
TRBV11-2	TRBJ1-3	NA	NA	CASSLAPKGQVGNTIYF	TGTGCCAGCAGCTTAGCTCCTAAGGGACAAGTAGGAAACACCATATATTTT
TRBV6-1	TRBJ2-3	NA	TRBD1	CASSDVQGADTQYF	TGTGCCAGCAGTGACGTACAGGGGGCAGATACGCAGTATTTT
TRBV7-2	TRBJ1-2	NA	NA	CASSATGTLRNYGYTF	TGTGCCAGCAGCGCCACTGGGACTCTCCGAAACTATGGCTACACCTTC
TRBV5-8	TRBJ2-5	NA	NA	CASSGAGKETQYF	TGTGCCAGCAGCGGGGCAGGAAAAGAGACCCAGTACTTC
TRBV11-3	TRBJ1-1	NA	TRBD1	CASSTRQGTEAFF	TGTGCCAGCAGCACAAGACAGGGCACTGAAGCTTTCTTT
TRBV7-9	TRBJ2-2	NA	TRBD1	CASSTGQGTGELFF	TGTGCCAGCAGCACTGGACAGGGCACCGGGGAGCTGTTTTTT
TRBV5-6	TRBJ1-3	NA	NA	CASSFGHTGNTIYF	TGTGCCAGCAGCTTTGGGCATACTGGAAACACCATATATTTT
TRBV7-9	TRBJ1-1	NA	NA	CASSLGYSTEAFF	TGTGCCAGCAGCCTAGGGTATAGCACTGAAGCTTTCTTT
TRBV6-1	TRBJ2-5	NA	TRBD2	CASSATSGGRGIETQYF	TGTGCCAGCAGTGCGACTAGCGGGGGGCGCGGGATAGAGACCCAGTACTTC
TRBV3-1/TRBV3-2	TRBJ1-2	NA	TRBD1	CASSRDRDRGTIYGYTF	TGTGCCAGCAGCCGAGACCGCGACAGGGGTACTATCTATGGCTACACCTTC
TRBV7-6	TRBJ1-1	NA	TRBD1	CASSLGLPGGGTEAFF	TGTGCCAGCAGCTTGGGCCTGCCAGGGGGAGGCACTGAAGCTTTCTTT
TRBV5-1	TRBJ2-7	once	NA	CASSGGPGQQYEQYF	TGCGCCAGCAGCGGAGGTCCGGGCCAACAATACGAGCAGTACTTC
TRBV5-6	TRBJ1-3	NA	NA	CASSGRQSYSGNTIYF	TGTGCCAGCAGCGGAAGACAGAGCTACTCTGGAAACACCATATATTTT
TRBV19	TRBJ1-5	NA	TRBD1	CASTMDRALNQPQHF	TGTGCCAGTACTATGGACAGGGCCCTTAATCAGCCCCAGCATTTT
TRBV19	TRBJ2-7	NA	NA	CASSIRENYEQYF	TGTGCCAGTAGTATCAGGGAAAACTACGAGCAGTACTTC
TRBV12-2	TRBJ2-7	NA	NA	CASRLSQGRKDSYEQYF	TGTGCAAGTCGCTTATCTCAGGGGCGAAAGGACTCCTACGAGCAGTACTTC
TRBV4-1	TRBJ2-5	NA	TRBD1	CASSQQELRDRGTQYF	TGCGCCAGCAGCCAGCAAGAGCTCCGGGACAGGGGGACCCAGTACTTC
TRBV3-1/TRBV3-2	TRBJ2-1	NA	NA	CASSQDYGGPSYNEQFF	TGTGCCAGCAGCCAAGATTACGGGGGGCCTTCCTACAATGAGCAGTTCTTC
TRBV27	TRBJ2-5	NA	NA	CASRTELGGQETQYF	TGTGCCAGCAGGACGGAGTTGGGGGGCCAAGAGACCCAGTACTTC
TRBV5-1	TRBJ2-3	NA	TRBD1	CASSHGRDSSTDTQYF	TGCGCCAGCAGCCACGGCCGGGACAGCAGCACAGATACGCAGTATTTT
TRBV19	TRBJ2-7	NA	TRBD1	CASSGGQVGSYEQYF	TGTGCCAGTAGTGGGGGACAGGTTGGGTCCTACGAGCAGTACTTC
TRBV11-3	TRBJ2-2	once	NA	CASSLAGINTGELFF	TGTGCCAGCAGCTTAGCAGGCATCAACACCGGGGAGCTGTTTTTT
TRBV2	TRBJ1-5	NA	NA	CASSERQGPNQPQHF	TGTGCCAGCAGTGAAAGGCAGGGCCCAAATCAGCCCCAGCATTTT
TRBV5-8	TRBJ2-2	NA	TRBD1	CASSFPGQGYTGELFF	TGTGCCAGCAGCTTTCCGGGACAGGGGTACACCGGGGAGCTGTTTTTT
TRBV19	TRBJ1-2	NA	TRBD1	CASRDDRGSHGYTF	TGTGCCAGTAGGGACGACAGGGGTAGTCATGGCTACACCTTC
TRBV7-8	TRBJ2-7	NA	TRBD1	CASSFRDRGWEQYF	TGTGCCAGCAGCTTTCGTGACAGGGGTTGGGAGCAGTACTTC
TRBV29-1	TRBJ1-1	NA	NA	CSVEEGGGTEAFF	TGCAGCGTTGAAGAGGGAGGTGGCACTGAAGCTTTCTTT
TRBV5-4	TRBJ2-1	NA	NA	CASSLTWGLDNEQFF	TGTGCCAGCAGCTTGACGTGGGGCCTTGACAATGAGCAGTTCTTC
TRBV18	TRBJ2-3	NA	NA	CASSPPRGVGTDTQYF	TGTGCCAGCTCACCACCACGCGGGGTAGGCACAGATACGCAGTATTTT
TRBV21-1	TRBJ1-1	NA	NA	CASSETGDLLNTEAFF	TGTGCCAGCAGCGAAACAGGGGACCTTCTGAACACTGAAGCTTTCTTT